The clone carrying this T cell receptor beta chain appeared a single time. The data are from a study of blood T cell repertoires in COVID-19. In the study overall: Resolution of symptoms, clearance, or two negative PCRs was present in recovered Cohort 3 donors.

Per the original data handling: It was from reference gene primer amplification that nucleated cell counts were estimated. Clones were read by immunoSEQ multiplex PCR, and TCRdb kept only the in-frame ones, dropping some. D and trimming were read from the DNA, whereas the V and J calls and clone size are those reported in that table. The table lists over 200,000 clones, 85% to 90% of them singletons. The CDR3 runs 13 residues. In germline, CDR1 is DFQATT, CDR2 SNEGSKA (reference sequence). Trimming shortened V by 3 bases and J by 4 bases, and 12 bases separated the two germline ends. The material sequenced was PBMCs or T cells enriched from blood (not recorded which). The genes are TRBV20-1 and TRBJ1-1; no clear D. This receptor was identified in a woman aged 45-59 years in a cohort exposed to, infected with or recovered from COVID-19 (not recorded which). The CDR3 reads CSASPPISTEAFF. CDR3 DNA: TGCAGTGCTAGTCCACCCATCAGCACTGAAGCTTTCTTT.